The 30 T cell receptor beta chains listed next were all sequenced from one sample in a study of patients and donors after allogeneic stem cell transplantation. One entry per CDR3 protein results from TCRdb running MiXCR on the RT-PCR reads. The table includes approximately 410,000 distinct CDR3 sequences, 16% detected once. The sequencing input was blood, either unsorted or a sorted T cell fraction (not recorded which). These receptors were taken from a human donor who was either an allogeneic HSCT recipient or a stem cell or donor lymphocyte infusion donor (not recorded which). It is not recorded whose cells these are; they may come from a transplant donor.

This clonotype was recorded a few times. The chain joins TRBV28 to TRBJ1-5; D is uncertain. Trimming took off 7 bases at V and 5 bases at J, with 15 bases between the two ends. The CDR3 spans 14 residues. In germline, CDR1 is MDHEN, CDR2 SYDVKM. In DNA form, the CDR3 reads TGTGCCAGCACCTCTCTAGTTTTCGATCAGCCCCAGCATTTT. This translates into CASTSLVFDQPQHF.

The chain has TRBV6-1 and TRBJ2-3, with 11 positions matching TRBD1. Germline CDR1 MNHNS, CDR2 SASEGT. This CDR3 has 15 amino acids. V was clipped by 6 bases and J by 3 bases; unmatched bases: 5. The CDR3 nucleotides read TGTGCCAGCAGCGCAGGACAGGGGGCGACAGATACGCAGTATTTT. The encoded protein is CASSAGQGATDTQYF.

The rearrangement links TRBV19 to TRBJ2-2; D is uncertain. The germline gives CDR1 LNHDA, CDR2 SQIVND (reference sequence). The CDR3 runs 14 residues. V gave up 5 bases and J gave up 3 bases, with 10 bases separating them. CDR3 sequence (DNA): TGTGCCAGTAGTGGCCGTAGGTACACCGGGGAGCTGTTTTTT. Protein product: CASSGRRYTGELFF.

This clonotype was detected many times. The gene calls are TRBV3-1 and TRBJ2-3; TRBD1 aligns across 11 bases. Unmatched junction bases numbered 9, after V lost 4 bases and J lost 3 bases. The CDR3 spans 17 residues. Germline V CDR1 and CDR2: LGHDT, YNNKEL (reference sequence). The CDR3 loop is CASSPTLWDRGTDTQYF. CDR3 bases: TGTGCCAGCAGCCCCACCCTCTGGGACAGGGGGACAGATACGCAGTATTTT.

The rearrangement joins TRBV2 to TRBJ2-3; the D gene is possibly TRBD1 (6 bases). Deletions cut 4 bases from V and 1 base from J, with 21 bases between. Germline values: CDR1 SNHLY, CDR2 FYNNEI. CDR3 length equals 18 residues. The CDR3 loop reads CASSVGAGPTGGTDTQYF. The CDR3 nucleotides are TGTGCCAGCAGTGTGGGGGCCGGACCGACTGGTGGCACAGATACGCAGTATTTT. The full variable domain, completed using reference TRBV2 and TRBJ2-3, is EPEVTQTPSHQVTQMGQEVILRCVPISNHLYFYWYRQILGQKVEFLVSFYNNEISEKSEIFDDQFSVERPDGSNFTLKIRSTKLEDSAMYFCASSVGAGPTGGTDTQYFGPGTRLTVL.

This clonotype was picked up a small number of times. This chain uses TRBV10-2 with TRBJ2-2; 12 bases match TRBD1. This CDR3 spans 16 amino acids. The V gene's germline CDR1 is WSHSY and CDR2 SAAADI. J gave up 3 bases and V 9 bases, and 8 bases lay outside the gene matches. The CDR3 here is CASGTGGTTHTGELFF. CDR3 DNA sequence: TGCGCCAGTGGGACAGGGGGCACTACCCACACCGGGGAGCTGTTTTTT.

This clonotype has more than one count but fewer than ten. The chain couples TRBV9 to TRBJ1-2; D perhaps matches TRBD1 (6 bases). Germline values: CDR1 SGDLS, CDR2 YYNGEE. This CDR3 spans 11 amino acids. V lost 3 bases and J 8 bases, leaving 8 bases between the germline ends. Here the CDR3 reads CASSADRGYTF. CDR3 nucleotide sequence: TGTGCCAGCAGCGCGGACAGAGGCTACACCTTC.

The chain uses TRBV2 and TRBJ1-5, with D perhaps matching TRBD1 (5 bases). The V gene lost 8 bases and the J gene lost 2 bases, with 10 bases spanning the gap. Germline V gene sequence: CDR1 SNHLY, CDR2 FYNNEI. The CDR3 is made up of 13 amino acids. CDR3 nucleotides: TGTGCCAGCCGGGACGATGGCAATCAGCCCCAGCATTTT. Its translation: CASRDDGNQPQHF.

This chain uses TRBV20-1 with TRBJ1-1; D ambiguous. The CDR3 is made up of 14 amino acids. Trimming pared 0 bases from V and 4 bases from J, leaving 12 bases between. Germline V gives CDR1 DFQATT, CDR2 SNEGSKA (reference sequence). The CDR3 loop reads CSARDSRDVTEAFF. The CDR3 nucleotides read TGCAGTGCTAGAGACAGTAGAGATGTCACTGAAGCTTTCTTT.

The chain joins TRBV7-2 to TRBJ2-5, with D hard to call. The germline CDR1 and CDR2 sequences are SGHTA and FQGNSA. This CDR3 spans 12 amino acids. V dropped 1 base and J dropped 6 bases, with 6 bases sitting between them. CDR3 region: CASSLGFQTQYF. DNA for the CDR3: TGTGCCAGCAGCTTAGGTTTTCAGACCCAGTACTTC. Full variable domain (missing parts from reference TRBV7-2 and TRBJ2-5): GAGVSQSPSNKVTEKGKDVELRCDPISGHTALYWYRQSLGQGLEFLIYFQGNSAPDKSGLPSDRFSAERTGGSVSTLTIQRTQQEDSAVYLCASSLGFQTQYFGPGTRLLVL.

In this sample, this clonotype turned up a few times. The rearrangement uses TRBV20-1 and TRBJ1-5; TRBD1 matches 7 bases. CDR3 length: 15 amino acids. Trimming at V came to 3 bases and at J to 0 bases, leaving 5 bases not matched to a gene. The germline V gene has CDR1 DFQATT and CDR2 SNEGSKA (reference sequence). The CDR3 reads CSASPGQLSNQPQHF. CDR3 in DNA: TGCAGTGCTAGTCCGGGACAGCTTAGCAATCAGCCCCAGCATTTT.

This clonotype was picked up a small number of times. The gene calls are TRBV18 and TRBJ1-5; a weak D match, TRBD1 (6 bases). Germline CDR1 and CDR2: KGHSH and LQKENI. CDR3 size: 16 residues. V was clipped by 3 bases and J by 5 bases, with 17 bases between them. CDR3: CASSPPGGRAYQPQHF. DNA of the CDR3: TGTGCCAGCTCACCTCCCGGGGGGCGAGCGTATCAGCCCCAGCATTTT.

The chain is built from TRBV5-1 and TRBJ2-5; TRBD2 agrees at 11 bases. The V gene end was trimmed by 4 bases and the J gene end by 4 bases; junction bases not matched to a gene: 6. Germline CDR1 and CDR2: SGHRS and YFSETQ. This CDR3 has 15 amino acids. As DNA, the CDR3 is TGCGCCAGCAGCCCTTTAGCGGGGGGGCTAGAGACCCAGTACTTC. Amino acid sequence: CASSPLAGGLETQYF.

The CDR3 is CASSFLGRGDSPLHF. The CDR3 DNA reads TGTGCCAGCAGTTTTCTCGGGAGAGGTGATTCACCCCTCCACTTT. V is TRBV12-3 or TRBV12-4 and J is TRBJ1-6, with unresolved D. This CDR3 region has 15 residues. V was clipped by 3 bases and J by 8 bases, with 14 bases between them.

This clonotype was counted between two and nine times. This chain connects TRBV12-3 or TRBV12-4 to TRBJ2-3; D remains unclear. The CDR3 has 13 amino acids. V was pared by 6 bases and J by 3 bases, with 10 bases between. The CDR3 DNA reads TGTGCCAGCAGCGCGCCCGGGACAGATACGCAGTATTTT. It is translated as CASSAPGTDTQYF.

The chain joins TRBV20-1 to TRBJ2-1, with 10 nucleotides matching TRBD2. Germline V CDR1 and CDR2: DFQATT, SNEGSKA (reference sequence). The V gene end was trimmed by 0 bases and the J gene end by 3 bases; junction bases not matched to a gene: 8. This CDR3 has 17 residues. CDR3 sequence: CSARDLLAGKSYNEQFF. The CDR3 DNA is TGCAGTGCTAGAGACCTACTAGCGGGGAAGAGCTACAATGAGCAGTTCTTC.

The CDR3 nucleotides are TGCAGCGTTGATAGGGAGGAGGCTTTCTTT. Protein sequence: CSVDREEAFF. The chain couples TRBV29-1 to TRBJ1-1; D is uncertain. The V and J ends lost 3 bases and 11 bases respectively, with 10 bases between them. CDR1 is SQVTM, CDR2 ANQGSEA, per germline. This CDR3 region has 10 residues.

This clonotype was recorded at least ten times. A junction end diverges from the germline sequence, so it may reflect a read error. The chain carries TRBV5-1 and TRBJ1-2, with 7 bases fitting TRBD1. The CDR3 has 13 residues. Germline values: CDR1 SGHRS, CDR2 YFSETQ. The CDR3 protein is CASSYRDSYGYTF. CDR3 nucleotide sequence: TGTGCCAGCAGTTACCGGGACAGCTATGGCTACACCTTC.

This clonotype was seen a few times. CDR3 sequence reads: CAWTPRFYYEQYF. The CDR3 nucleotides read TGTGCCTGGACCCCCCGCTTTTACTACGAGCAGTACTTC. The chain couples TRBV30 to TRBJ2-7; D gene uncertain. Germline V lookup: CDR1 GTSNPN, CDR2 SVGIG (reference sequence). Trimming took 4 bases from V and 3 from J, leaving 13 bases between them. The CDR3 is made up of 13 amino acids. Full variable domain (outside the CDR3, taken from reference TRBV30 and TRBJ2-7): SQTIHQWPATLVQPVGSPLSLECTVEGTSNPNLYWYRQAAGRGLQLLFYSVGIGQISSEVPQNLSASRPQDRQFILSSKKLLLSDSGFYLCAWTPRFYYEQYFGPGTRLTVT.

The gene calls are TRBV28 and TRBJ1-2, with TRBD1 identical over 8 bases. The CDR3 is 13 amino acids. The germline V gene has CDR1 MDHEN and CDR2 SYDVKM. J was trimmed by 4 bases and V by 8 bases; bases with no gene match: 6. CDR3 loop: CASRTGLGYGYTF. Written as DNA, the CDR3 is TGTGCCAGCCGGACAGGGCTGGGCTATGGCTACACCTTC.

This clonotype turned up a few times. The CDR3 DNA sequence: TGCGCCAGCAGCTTGGCCTCAGGTCCCAATGAGCAGTTCTTC. Amino acid sequence: CASSLASGPNEQFF. The chain carries TRBV5-1 and TRBJ2-1; the D is unclear. Trimming cost V 0 bases and J 6 bases, with 10 bases left between them. Germline values: CDR1 SGHRS, CDR2 YFSETQ. The length of the CDR3 is 14 residues.

This clonotype came up a few times. The chain couples TRBV24-1 to TRBJ1-5; D is possibly TRBD1 (5 bases). The V and J ends lost 4 bases and 6 bases respectively, with 12 bases between them. From germline, CDR1 is KGHDR and CDR2 SFDVKD. This CDR3 region has 14 residues. The CDR3 DNA sequence: TGTGCCACCAGTGACCAGGGTTTCAGTCAGCCCCAGCATTTT. It yields the protein CATSDQGFSQPQHF.

The chain combines TRBV7-3 with TRBJ2-2, with a weak D call TRBD2 (5 bases). Germline-derived CDR1 and CDR2 are SGHTA and FQGTGA. V was clipped by 4 bases and J by 7 bases, with 10 bases between them. The CDR3 consists of 13 residues. The DNA of the CDR3 is TGTGCCAGCAGCTGGAGGAGGCGCGGGGAGCTGTTTTTT. It yields the protein CASSWRRRGELFF.

This clonotype was seen a handful of times. The J gene is TRBJ1-4, the V gene TRBV27; 9 nucleotides align to TRBD1. The CDR3 contains 15 residues. V lost 8 bases, J lost 5 bases, and 9 bases stayed unmatched. The germline V gene has CDR1 MNHEY and CDR2 SMNVEV (reference sequence). The CDR3 sequence: CASQPFGQGNEKLFF. As DNA, the CDR3 is TGTGCCAGCCAACCTTTTGGACAGGGGAATGAAAAACTGTTTTTT.

This clonotype has just a few counts. The chain uses TRBV12-3 or TRBV12-4 and TRBJ1-1; no firm D call. V lost 5 bases, J lost 11 bases, and 21 bases lay in between. This CDR3 has 14 amino acids. The CDR3 region is CASSPPGGRGSAFF. The CDR3 DNA is TGTGCCAGCAGTCCCCCAGGTGGAAGAGGGTCGGCTTTCTTT.

The CDR3 coding sequence is TGTGCCATCAGTGAGGACCCACGGATCGGCGAGCAGTACTTC. Translation: CAISEDPRIGEQYF. The gene calls are TRBV10-3 and TRBJ2-7; no clear D. The V end was cut by 2 bases, the J end by 6 bases, with 14 bases between. Germline CDR1 is ENHRY and CDR2 is SYGVKD. CDR3 length: 14 amino acids.

This clonotype showed up many times. The chain recombines TRBV18 with TRBJ1-3; no clear D gene. The CDR3 totals 14 residues. Looked up from germline, CDR1 is KGHSH and CDR2 is LQKENI. The ends were cut back, 3 bases at V and 0 bases at J, with 6 bases in the middle. DNA for the CDR3: TGTGCCAGCTCACCTGGCCCCTCTGGAAACACCATATATTTT. The encoded protein is CASSPGPSGNTIYF. Using reference TRBV18 and TRBJ1-3 for the parts outside the CDR3, the full variable domain is NAGVMQNPRHLVRRRGQEARLRCSPMKGHSHVYWYRQLPEEGLKFMVYLQKENIIDESGMPKERFSAEFPKEGPSILRIQQVVRGDSAAYFCASSPGPSGNTIYFGEGSWLTVV.

V usage is TRBV6-1 and J usage is TRBJ1-3; a possible D gene is TRBD1 (6 bases). In germline, CDR1 is MNHNS, CDR2 SASEGT. V gave up 10 bases and J gave up 3 bases, with 13 bases separating them. The CDR3 has 13 residues. For the CDR3, the DNA is TGTGCCACCACCAGGGGAAGTGGAAACACCATATATTTT. This translates into CATTRGSGNTIYF.

The chain is built from TRBV5-4 and TRBJ1-1; no clear D. Trimming stripped 5 bases from V and 1 base from J, with 12 bases between. CDR1 and CDR2 from the germline V gene are SGHNT and YYREEE (reference sequence). The CDR3 covers 14 residues. The CDR3 here is CASSFGVSNTEAFF. CDR3 bases: TGTGCCAGCAGTTTTGGGGTTTCGAACACTGAAGCTTTCTTT.

The rearrangement joins TRBV4-2 to TRBJ1-2; no clear D. This CDR3 is 15 amino acids long. Germline V gene lookup returns CDR1 LGHNA and CDR2 YNFKEQ. V was trimmed by 3 bases and J by 8 bases, leaving 19 bases between them. The CDR3 loop is CASSHRAGRNWGYTF. The CDR3 nucleotides are TGTGCCAGCAGCCACCGTGCGGGAAGGAATTGGGGCTACACCTTC.